Listed here are 26 T cell receptor beta chains from one sample, sequenced in a study of T cells in Graves' hyperthyroidism and ophthalmopathy (dated by TCRdb to between 2018 and 2021). The protocol used for the library was multiplex PCR. TCRdb names Illumina HiSeq 2000 as the instrument used. TCR beta CDR3 regions were amplified from RNA transcripts. The TCR CDR3 was subjected to a first round of RT-PCR using the HTBI primer set and the Qiagen OneStep RT-PCR kit. TCRdb handled the public reads itself, with Q25 trimming in fastp and clone calling in MiXCR, and kept productive beta chains. Under each unique CDR3 protein, matching rows form one entry showing the most common genes and DNA. The sample yields under 750,000 distinct CDR3 sequences; roughly a sixth were counted once. Approximately 15% of the sample is taken by the ten largest. The sequenced sample consisted of blood. Receptors originate from a woman in her forties or fifties with Graves' hyperthyroidism that later progressed to Graves' ophthalmopathy.

Ten or more counts support this clonotype. The chain has TRBV29-1 and TRBJ1-2; D is perhaps TRBD1 (5 bases). This CDR3 region has 13 residues. Germline V gene sequence: CDR1 SQVTM, CDR2 ANQGSEA. The V and J ends lost 2 bases and 4 bases respectively, with 11 bases between them. CDR3: CSVESSGRYGYTF. The CDR3 coding sequence is TGCAGCGTTGAATCGTCGGGGCGCTATGGCTACACCTTC.

The table lists this clonotype with many counts. This chain links TRBV3-1 with TRBJ1-2, with D hard to call. Germline loops: CDR1 LGHDT, CDR2 YNNKEL (reference sequence). V lost 3 bases and J 6 bases, leaving 8 bases between the germline ends. This CDR3 comprises 12 residues. The CDR3, as DNA: TGTGCCAGCAGCCACCTACTGAATGGCTACACCTTC. Translating it yields CASSHLLNGYTF.

In this sample, this clonotype turned up many times. The CDR3 nucleotides read TGTGCCTGGAGTGACAGGCTGGGGGGCTACACCTTC. Translated, it gives CAWSDRLGGYTF. V and J are TRBV30 and TRBJ1-2, with D possibly TRBD1 on 5 matching bases. The CDR3 sequence is 12 residues long. The ends were cut back, 1 base at V and 8 bases at J, with 11 bases in the middle. The germline CDR1 and CDR2 sequences are GTSNPN and SVGIG (reference sequence).

The sample holds a few counts of this clonotype. This chain connects TRBV5-1 to TRBJ2-1, with D unclear. Germline CDR1 reads SGHRS; CDR2 reads YFSETQ. This CDR3 contains 15 residues. With 4 bases removed from V and 4 bases from J, the gap between germline ends came to 15 bases. Here the CDR3 reads CASSPQAGDYNEQFF. In DNA, the CDR3 is TGCGCCAGCAGCCCCCAGGCAGGAGATTACAATGAGCAGTTCTTC. Complete variable domain (other parts from reference TRBV5-1 and TRBJ2-1): KAGVTQTPRYLIKTRGQQVTLSCSPISGHRSVSWYQQTPGQGLQFLFEYFSETQRNKGNFPGRFSGRQFSNSRSEMNVSTLELGDSALYLCASSPQAGDYNEQFFGPGTRLTVL.

This clonotype was observed a few times. The gene calls are TRBV5-1 and TRBJ2-1, with a weak D call TRBD1 (6 bases). Germline CDR1 reads SGHRS; CDR2 reads YFSETQ. V was shortened by 4 bases and J by 2 bases, with 16 bases between the two germline ends. CDR3 size: 16 residues. CDR3 protein: CASSRKSTGTYNEQFF. The CDR3 DNA is TGCGCCAGCAGCCGCAAATCGACAGGAACCTACAATGAGCAGTTCTTC.

This clonotype was observed many times. The gene calls are TRBV3-1 and TRBJ1-2, with D hard to call. The germline V gene encodes CDR1 LGHDT and CDR2 YNNKEL (reference sequence). This CDR3 contains 14 residues. Trimming pared 0 bases from V and 3 bases from J, leaving 8 bases between. This CDR3 is CASSQEGWDYGYTF. Written as DNA, the CDR3 is TGTGCCAGCAGCCAAGAGGGGTGGGACTATGGCTACACCTTC.

This clonotype was recorded many times. This chain links TRBV12-3 or TRBV12-4 with TRBJ2-2; no clear D. CDR3 length: 17 amino acids. Trimming took 2 bases from V and 6 from J, leaving 19 bases between them. The CDR3 nucleotides read TGTGCCAGCAGTTTACCTCGGGCCGAAGCGAAAGCCGGGGAGCTGTTTTTT. It codes for CASSLPRAEAKAGELFF.

The rearrangement joins TRBV3-1 to TRBJ2-5; D is ambiguous. Germline V gene lookup returns CDR1 LGHDT and CDR2 YNNKEL (reference sequence). V was trimmed by 0 bases and J by 10 bases, leaving 9 bases between them. CDR3 size: 12 residues. The CDR3 DNA is TGTGCCAGCAGCCAAGATCCCCTGGGCCAGTACTTC. Translated, it gives CASSQDPLGQYF.

This chain links TRBV6-5 with TRBJ2-1; 9 positions agree with TRBD2. Germline trimming cut 2 bases from V and 5 bases from J; bases unmatched to any gene: 4. Germline V CDR1 and CDR2: MNHEY, SVGAGI. CDR3 length equals 15 residues. CDR3 nucleotides: TGTGCCAGCAGTTACCTAGCGGGGCAAAACAATGAGCAGTTCTTC. This translates into CASSYLAGQNNEQFF.

Of note for this clonotype: A clone one base away is much larger, so this may be a read error. V and J are TRBV11-2 and TRBJ2-1; unclear D gene. V dropped 3 bases and J dropped 5 bases, with 17 bases sitting between them. The CDR3 contains 16 residues. Germline loops: CDR1 SGHAT, CDR2 FQNNGV. This CDR3 reads CASSFRLAPPHNEQFF. CDR3 DNA sequence: TGTGCCAGCAGCTTCCGTTTAGCCCCGCCGCACAATGAGCAGTTCTTC.

In this sample, this clonotype turned up a few times. The junction differs from germline at one of its ends, possibly a read error. The gene calls are TRBV7-7 and TRBJ2-2; a possible D gene is TRBD2 (5 bases). The CDR3 length is 15 residues. The V gene's germline CDR1 is SSHAT and CDR2 FNYEAQ (reference sequence). The CDR3 nucleotides read TGTGCTAGCAGCTTAGGAGGTTCCTACACCGGGGAGCTGTTTTTT. Encoded protein: CASSLGGSYTGELFF.

This chain links TRBV19 with TRBJ2-7; D remains ambiguous. V shed 3 bases and J shed 1 base, with 10 bases lying between them. The CDR3 length is 14 residues. Germline V CDR1 and CDR2: LNHDA, SQIVND (reference sequence). CDR3 DNA sequence: TGTGCCAGTAGTATCAGCACTGGATCCTACGAGCAGTACTTC. This encodes CASSISTGSYEQYF.

About this clonotype: This may be a read error, as it is one base from a much larger clone. The CDR3 does not end in the conserved phenylalanine or tryptophan, so this is likely a read error. The chain is built from TRBV6-5 and TRBJ1-1; maybe TRBD1 (5 bases). With 4 bases removed from V and 1 base from J, the gap between germline ends came to 10 bases. Germline V gene data show CDR1 as MNHEY and CDR2 as SVGAGI. The CDR3 length is 14 residues. Written as DNA, the CDR3 is TGTGCCAGCAGTTTTAGAGGGGAGAACACTGAAGCTTTCCTT. Its translation is CASSFRGENTEAFL.

The chain recombines TRBV12-3 or TRBV12-4 with TRBJ1-5; the D gene is possibly TRBD1 (5 bases). CDR3 length equals 16 residues. Trimming cost V 5 bases and J 3 bases, with 17 bases left between them. The CDR3 sequence is CASSPGTQVYNQPQHF. The CDR3 bases are TGTGCCAGCAGTCCAGGAACACAGGTTTACAATCAGCCCCAGCATTTT.

This clonotype appeared a few times. This sequence joins TRBV29-1 and TRBJ1-1; 7 bases align to TRBD1. Germline lookup yields CDR1 SQVTM and CDR2 ANQGSEA. With 3 bases clipped from V and 4 bases from J, the junction kept 5 bases outside the gene matches. The CDR3 has 13 amino acids. The CDR3 DNA sequence: TGCAGCGTTGATTACCAGGGGGTCACTGAAGCTTTCTTT. This encodes CSVDYQGVTEAFF.

Many counts were recorded for this clonotype. DNA for the CDR3: TGTGCCAGCAGTTATCAGGGGACTAACGAGCAGTACTTC. It is translated as CASSYQGTNEQYF. The genes are TRBV6-1 and TRBJ2-7; perhaps TRBD2 as D (7 bases). The CDR3 is 13 amino acids. Germline V lookup: CDR1 MNHNS, CDR2 SASEGT. V dropped 5 bases and J dropped 5 bases, with 13 bases sitting between them.

The J gene is TRBJ2-2, the V gene TRBV4-1; 9 nucleotides align to TRBD1. The germline V gene encodes CDR1 MGHRA and CDR2 YSYEKL. With 4 bases clipped from V and 5 bases from J, the junction kept 11 bases outside the gene matches. The CDR3 length is 17 residues. The CDR3 coding sequence is TGCGCCAGCAGCCGCGCCGGGACAGGGCTTAGTACCGGGGAGCTGTTTTTT. Its protein is CASSRAGTGLSTGELFF.

This clonotype came up a few times. This chain joins TRBV29-1 and TRBJ2-5; TRBD1 agrees at 10 bases. The V gene's germline CDR1 is SQVTM and CDR2 ANQGSEA. V gave up 6 bases and J gave up 4 bases; unmatched junction bases: 11. The CDR3 is 15 amino acids. The CDR3 loop is CSVAGDRGVRETQYF. In DNA form, the CDR3 reads TGCAGCGTGGCCGGGGACAGGGGCGTTCGAGAGACCCAGTACTTC.

This clonotype has a handful of counts. This rearrangement joins TRBV7-9 to TRBJ2-1, with D uncertain. The CDR3 contains 15 residues. Germline V gene sequence: CDR1 SEHNR, CDR2 FQNEAQ (reference sequence). Between the trimmed V and J ends, which lost 3 bases and 8 bases, there was a span of 17 bases. CDR3 residues: CASSFIPRPRDEQFF. The CDR3 DNA follows: TGTGCCAGCAGCTTTATCCCACGACCTCGGGATGAGCAGTTCTTC.

The chain links TRBV12-3 or TRBV12-4 to TRBJ1-5; 12 bases align to TRBD1. V lost 6 bases and J lost 0; bases outside the gene matches: 9. This CDR3 is built from 18 residues. The CDR3 DNA reads as TGTGCCAGCAGCGAGCCCGGGACAGGGGGCGTTAGCAATCAGCCCCAGCATTTT. Amino acids: CASSEPGTGGVSNQPQHF.

This clonotype showed up many times. CDR3 sequence reads: CASTWGGPEAFF. The CDR3 region has the DNA TGTGCCAGCACCTGGGGGGGGCCTGAAGCTTTCTTT. This rearrangement joins TRBV12-3 or TRBV12-4 to TRBJ1-1; D might be TRBD1 (6 bases). The V and J ends lost 7 bases and 6 bases respectively, with 12 bases between them. This CDR3 spans 12 amino acids.

This chain links TRBV27 with TRBJ2-1; possibly TRBD1 for D (5 bases). CDR1 and CDR2 from the germline V gene are MNHEY and SMNVEV (reference sequence). The CDR3 consists of 14 residues. Trimming shortened V by 5 bases and J by 4 bases, and 12 bases separated the two germline ends. The DNA for the CDR3 is TGTGCCAGCAGTGAATCGACAGAGTACAATGAGCAGTTCTTC. Amino acid sequence: CASSESTEYNEQFF.

Details on this clonotype: A much larger clone sits a single nucleotide away, making a read error possible. This chain joins TRBV3-1 and TRBJ2-5; possibly TRBD1 or TRBD2 for D (6 bases each). Looked up from germline, CDR1 is LGHDT and CDR2 is YNNKEL (reference sequence). The CDR3 length is 15 residues. CDR3 in DNA: TGTACCAGCAGCCAGTACAGGGAGGTGGCGGAGACCCAGTACTTC. Protein product: CTSSQYREVAETQYF.

This clonotype showed up many times. This rearrangement joins TRBV20-1 to TRBJ2-6; D not certain. The CDR3 is made up of 16 amino acids. The germline CDR1 and CDR2 sequences are DFQATT and SNEGSKA (reference sequence). The V end was cut by 3 bases, the J end by 2 bases, with 14 bases between. This chain's CDR3 is CSARPDLGTGANVLTF. The CDR3 nucleotides read TGCAGTGCTAGGCCTGATTTGGGAACTGGGGCCAACGTCCTGACTTTC.

The chain recombines TRBV20-1 with TRBJ1-1, with TRBD1 matching 9 bases. Germline loops: CDR1 DFQATT, CDR2 SNEGSKA (reference sequence). The CDR3 is 14 residues long. The V and J ends lost 7 bases and 1 base, in that order; junction bases with no gene match: 7. The CDR3 bases are TGCAGTGGGTCCTTGGACAGGGGGAACACTGAAGCTTTCTTT. Translating it yields CSGSLDRGNTEAFF.

The rearrangement joins TRBV20-1 to TRBJ1-5, with unresolved D. Germline loops: CDR1 DFQATT, CDR2 SNEGSKA (reference sequence). CDR3 length equals 18 residues. The V gene lost 6 bases and the J gene lost 1 base, with 25 bases spanning the gap. The CDR3 loop reads CSAERRPDRGGSNQPQHF. The CDR3, as DNA: TGCAGTGCCGAAAGGAGGCCAGATAGAGGAGGGAGCAATCAGCCCCAGCATTTT.